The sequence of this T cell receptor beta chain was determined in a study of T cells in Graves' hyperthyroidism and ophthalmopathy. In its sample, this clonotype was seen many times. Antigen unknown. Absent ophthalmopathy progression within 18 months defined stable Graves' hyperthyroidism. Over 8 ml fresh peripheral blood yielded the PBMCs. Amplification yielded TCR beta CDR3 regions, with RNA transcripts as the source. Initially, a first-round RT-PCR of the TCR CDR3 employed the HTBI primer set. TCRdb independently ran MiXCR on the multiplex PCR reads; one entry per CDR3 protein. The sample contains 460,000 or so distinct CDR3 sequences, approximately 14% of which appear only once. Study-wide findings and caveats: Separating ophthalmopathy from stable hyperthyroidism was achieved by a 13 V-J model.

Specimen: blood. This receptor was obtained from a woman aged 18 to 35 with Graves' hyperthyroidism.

The CDR3 DNA sequence: TGTGCCAGCAGCTGGACTGTTTGGGAGACCCAGTACTTC. This gives the protein CASSWTVWETQYF. The gene calls are TRBV5-6 and TRBJ2-5; D may be TRBD2 (5 bases). Germline V gives CDR1 SGHDT, CDR2 YYEEEE. V gave up 3 bases and J gave up 5 bases, with 11 bases separating them. The CDR3 is made up of 13 amino acids.